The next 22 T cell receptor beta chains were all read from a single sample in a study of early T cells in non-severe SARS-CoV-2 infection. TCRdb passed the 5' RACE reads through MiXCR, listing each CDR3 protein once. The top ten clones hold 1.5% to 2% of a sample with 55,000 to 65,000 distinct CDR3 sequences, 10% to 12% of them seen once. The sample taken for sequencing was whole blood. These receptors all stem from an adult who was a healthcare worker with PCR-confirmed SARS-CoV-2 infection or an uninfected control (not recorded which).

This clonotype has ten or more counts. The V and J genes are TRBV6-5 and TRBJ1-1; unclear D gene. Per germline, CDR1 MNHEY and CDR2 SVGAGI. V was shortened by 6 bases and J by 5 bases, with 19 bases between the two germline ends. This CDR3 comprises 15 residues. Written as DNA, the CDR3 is TGTGCCAGCAGACTCCGGGAGACCCGAGGGACTGAAGCTTTCTTT. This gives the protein CASRLRETRGTEAFF.

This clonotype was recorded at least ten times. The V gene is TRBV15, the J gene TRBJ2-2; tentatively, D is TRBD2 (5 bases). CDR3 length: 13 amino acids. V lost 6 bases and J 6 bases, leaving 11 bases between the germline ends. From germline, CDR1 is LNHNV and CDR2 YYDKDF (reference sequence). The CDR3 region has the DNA TGTGCCACCAGGGAGGTAGTTCCCGGGGAGCTGTTTTTT. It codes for CATREVVPGELFF.

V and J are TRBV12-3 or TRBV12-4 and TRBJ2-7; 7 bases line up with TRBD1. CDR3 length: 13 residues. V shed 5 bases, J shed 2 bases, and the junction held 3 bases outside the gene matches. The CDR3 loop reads CASSRDRAYEQYF. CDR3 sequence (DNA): TGTGCCAGCAGTCGGGACAGAGCCTACGAGCAGTACTTC.

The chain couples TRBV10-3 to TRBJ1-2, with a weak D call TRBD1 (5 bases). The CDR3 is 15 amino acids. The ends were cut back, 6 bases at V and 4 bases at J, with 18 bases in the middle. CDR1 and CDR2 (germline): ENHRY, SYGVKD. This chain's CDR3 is CAIRGTGTETYGYTF. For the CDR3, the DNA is TGTGCCATCAGGGGTACCGGGACGGAGACCTATGGCTACACCTTC.

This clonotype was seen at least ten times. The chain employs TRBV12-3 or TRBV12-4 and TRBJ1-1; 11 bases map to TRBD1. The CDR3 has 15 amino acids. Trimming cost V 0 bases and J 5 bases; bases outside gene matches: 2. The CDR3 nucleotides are TGTGCCAGCAGTTTAGCGGGACAGGGGGTAACTGAAGCTTTCTTT. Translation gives CASSLAGQGVTEAFF.

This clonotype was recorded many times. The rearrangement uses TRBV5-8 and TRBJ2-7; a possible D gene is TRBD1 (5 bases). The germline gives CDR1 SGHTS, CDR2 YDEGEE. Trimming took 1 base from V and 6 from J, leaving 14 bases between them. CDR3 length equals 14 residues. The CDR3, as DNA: TGTGCCAGCAGCTTGTCCCAGGGAAGGAGCGAGCAGTACTTC. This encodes CASSLSQGRSEQYF.

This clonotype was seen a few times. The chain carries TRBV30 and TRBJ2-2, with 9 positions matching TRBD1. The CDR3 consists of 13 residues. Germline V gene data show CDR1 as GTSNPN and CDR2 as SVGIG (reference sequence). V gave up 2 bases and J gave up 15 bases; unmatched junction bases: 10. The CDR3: CAWSPDRGTGMFF. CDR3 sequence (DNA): TGTGCCTGGAGTCCCGACAGGGGGACGGGAATGTTTTTT.

The CDR3 is CASSLEGWTEAFF. DNA of the CDR3: TGTGCCAGCAGCTTAGAGGGATGGACTGAAGCTTTCTTT. V and J are TRBV7-9 and TRBJ1-1; no reliable D call. Per germline, CDR1 SEHNR and CDR2 FQNEAQ (reference sequence). The CDR3 is 13 residues long. The V and J ends lost 1 base and 5 bases respectively, with 8 bases between them.

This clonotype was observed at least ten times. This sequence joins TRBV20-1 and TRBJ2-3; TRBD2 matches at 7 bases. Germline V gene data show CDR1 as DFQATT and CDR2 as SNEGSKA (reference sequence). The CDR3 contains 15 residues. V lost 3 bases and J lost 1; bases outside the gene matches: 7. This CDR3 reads CSASPPSGGTDTQYF. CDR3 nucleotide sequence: TGCAGTGCTAGTCCCCCAAGCGGGGGCACAGATACGCAGTATTTT.

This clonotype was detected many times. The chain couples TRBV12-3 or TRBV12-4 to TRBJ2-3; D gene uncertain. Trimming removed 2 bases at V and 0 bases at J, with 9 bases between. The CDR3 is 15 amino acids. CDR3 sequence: CASSLSGGSTDTQYF. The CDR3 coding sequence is TGTGCCAGCAGTTTATCCGGCGGAAGCACAGATACGCAGTATTTT.

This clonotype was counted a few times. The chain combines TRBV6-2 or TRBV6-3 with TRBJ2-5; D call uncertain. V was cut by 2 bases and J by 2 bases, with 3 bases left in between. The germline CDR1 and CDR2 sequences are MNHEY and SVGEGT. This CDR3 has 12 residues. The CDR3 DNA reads TGTGCCAGCAGTTACCTTCAAGAGACCCAGTACTTC. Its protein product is CASSYLQETQYF.

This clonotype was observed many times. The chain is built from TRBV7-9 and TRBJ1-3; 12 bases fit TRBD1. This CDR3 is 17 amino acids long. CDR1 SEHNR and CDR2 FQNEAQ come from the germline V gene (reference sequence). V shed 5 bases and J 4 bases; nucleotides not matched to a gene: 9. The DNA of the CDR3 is TGTGCCAGCAGCAATCCGGGACAGGGGGCAGCAGGAAACACCATATATTTT. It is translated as CASSNPGQGAAGNTIYF.

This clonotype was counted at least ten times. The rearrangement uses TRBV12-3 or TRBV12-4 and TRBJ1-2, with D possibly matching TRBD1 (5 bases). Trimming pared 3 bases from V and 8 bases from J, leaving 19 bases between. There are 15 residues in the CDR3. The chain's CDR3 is CASSLPGAPREGYTF. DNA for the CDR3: TGTGCCAGCAGTTTGCCCGGGGCCCCCAGGGAGGGCTACACCTTC.

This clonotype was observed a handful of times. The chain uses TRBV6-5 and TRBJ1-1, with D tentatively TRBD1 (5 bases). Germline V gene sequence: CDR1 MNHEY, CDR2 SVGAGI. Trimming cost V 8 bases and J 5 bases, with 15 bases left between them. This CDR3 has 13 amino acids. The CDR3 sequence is CASGKGYGTEAFF. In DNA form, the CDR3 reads TGTGCCAGCGGCAAGGGGTATGGGACTGAAGCTTTCTTT.

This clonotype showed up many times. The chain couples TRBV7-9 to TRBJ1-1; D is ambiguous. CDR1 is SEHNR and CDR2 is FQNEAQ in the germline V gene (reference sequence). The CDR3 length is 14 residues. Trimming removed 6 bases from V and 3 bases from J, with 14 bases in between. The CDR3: CASSLPERDTEAFF. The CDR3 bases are TGTGCCAGCAGTTTACCCGAACGGGACACTGAAGCTTTCTTT.

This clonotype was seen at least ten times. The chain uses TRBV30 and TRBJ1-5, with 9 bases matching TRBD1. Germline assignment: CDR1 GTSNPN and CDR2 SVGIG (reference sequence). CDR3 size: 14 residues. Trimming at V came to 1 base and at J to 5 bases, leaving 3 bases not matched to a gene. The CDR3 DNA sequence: TGTGCCTGGAGTGCTTGGGACAGGGATCAGCCCCAGCATTTT. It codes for CAWSAWDRDQPQHF.

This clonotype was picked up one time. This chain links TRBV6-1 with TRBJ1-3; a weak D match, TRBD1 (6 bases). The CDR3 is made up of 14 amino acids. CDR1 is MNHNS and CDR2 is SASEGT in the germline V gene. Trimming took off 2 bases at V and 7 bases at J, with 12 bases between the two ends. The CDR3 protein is CASSEKIQGNTIYF. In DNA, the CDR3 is TGTGCCAGCAGTGAAAAAATCCAGGGGAACACCATATATTTT.

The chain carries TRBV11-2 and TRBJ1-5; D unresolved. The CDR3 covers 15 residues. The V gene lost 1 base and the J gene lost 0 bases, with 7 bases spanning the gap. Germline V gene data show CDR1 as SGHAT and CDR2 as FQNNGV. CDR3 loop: CASSLGTHSNQPQHF. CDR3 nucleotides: TGTGCCAGCAGCTTAGGAACCCATAGCAATCAGCCCCAGCATTTT.

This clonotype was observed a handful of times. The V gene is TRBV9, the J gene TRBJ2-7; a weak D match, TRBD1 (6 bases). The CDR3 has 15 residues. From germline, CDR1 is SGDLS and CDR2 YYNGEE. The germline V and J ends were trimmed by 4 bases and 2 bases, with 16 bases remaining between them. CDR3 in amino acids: CASSPQPGQAYEQYF. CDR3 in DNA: TGTGCCAGCAGCCCTCAACCGGGACAAGCCTACGAGCAGTACTTC.

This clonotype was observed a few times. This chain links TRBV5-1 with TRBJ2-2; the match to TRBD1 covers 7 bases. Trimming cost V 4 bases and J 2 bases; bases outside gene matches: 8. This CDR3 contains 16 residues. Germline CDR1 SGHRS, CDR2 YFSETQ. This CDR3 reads CASSQDRDLNTGELFF. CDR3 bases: TGCGCCAGCAGCCAAGACAGGGATCTTAACACCGGGGAGCTGTTTTTT.

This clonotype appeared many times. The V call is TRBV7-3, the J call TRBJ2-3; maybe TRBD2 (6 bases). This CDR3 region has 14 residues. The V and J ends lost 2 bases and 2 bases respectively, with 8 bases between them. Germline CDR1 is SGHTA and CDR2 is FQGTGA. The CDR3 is CASSLAGPTDTQYF. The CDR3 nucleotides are TGTGCCAGCAGCTTAGCGGGACCCACAGATACGCAGTATTTT.

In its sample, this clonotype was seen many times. The CDR3 loop is CASSLTGGMAEQYF. For the CDR3, the DNA is TGTGCCAGCAGCTTGACAGGGGGGATGGCCGAGCAGTACTTC. The chain has TRBV5-5 and TRBJ2-7, with 8 bases aligning to TRBD1. Unmatched junction bases numbered 6, after V lost 1 base and J lost 6 bases. CDR3 length: 14 residues. In germline, CDR1 is SGHKS, CDR2 YYEKEE (reference sequence).